This T cell receptor (beta chain) is drawn from a study of T-cell memory formation after mild COVID-19. Libraries for TCRalpha and TCRbeta carried sample barcodes and unique molecular identifiers via 5'RACE. Via MiXCR, TCRdb re-called the 5' RACE reads, giving one row per CDR3 protein. The table shows hundreds of thousands of distinct CDR3 sequences, with over 15% occurring only once. This clonotype was observed at least ten times. This sequence was found in a man aged 18-30 years who had mild COVID-19 (a few samples of this study predate the infection). Cell type and time point are not known. The sample consisted of PBMCs or a T cell subset sorted from them (not recorded which).

Here the CDR3 reads CASSVRDRINSPLHF. CDR3 DNA: TGTGCCAGCAGCGTCCGGGACAGGATTAATTCACCCCTCCACTTT. V is TRBV9 and J is TRBJ1-6, with 8 bases identical to TRBD1. CDR3 length equals 15 residues. Germline V gene sequence: CDR1 SGDLS, CDR2 YYNGEE. Unmatched junction bases numbered 4, after V lost 2 bases and J lost 6 bases.